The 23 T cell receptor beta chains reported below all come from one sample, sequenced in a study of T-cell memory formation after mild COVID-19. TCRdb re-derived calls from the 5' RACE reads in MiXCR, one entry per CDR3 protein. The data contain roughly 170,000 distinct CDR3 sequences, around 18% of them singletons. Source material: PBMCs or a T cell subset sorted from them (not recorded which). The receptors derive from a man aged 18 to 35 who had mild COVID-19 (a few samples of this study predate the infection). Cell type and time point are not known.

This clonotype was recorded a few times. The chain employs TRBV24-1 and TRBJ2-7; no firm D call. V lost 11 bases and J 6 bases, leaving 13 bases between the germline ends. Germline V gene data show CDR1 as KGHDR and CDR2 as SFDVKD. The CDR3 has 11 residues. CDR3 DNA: TGTGCCAAGAGTCCCCTCTCCGAGCAGTACTTC. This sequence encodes CAKSPLSEQYF.

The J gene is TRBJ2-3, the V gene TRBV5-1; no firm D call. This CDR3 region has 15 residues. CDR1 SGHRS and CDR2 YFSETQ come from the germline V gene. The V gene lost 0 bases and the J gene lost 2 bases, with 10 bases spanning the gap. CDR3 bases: TGCGCCAGCAGCTTGGAGGTCAACCCCACAGATACGCAGTATTTT. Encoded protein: CASSLEVNPTDTQYF. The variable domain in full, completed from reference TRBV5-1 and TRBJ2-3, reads KAGVTQTPRYLIKTRGQQVTLSCSPISGHRSVSWYQQTPGQGLQFLFEYFSETQRNKGNFPGRFSGRQFSNSRSEMNVSTLELGDSALYLCASSLEVNPTDTQYFGPGTRLTVL.

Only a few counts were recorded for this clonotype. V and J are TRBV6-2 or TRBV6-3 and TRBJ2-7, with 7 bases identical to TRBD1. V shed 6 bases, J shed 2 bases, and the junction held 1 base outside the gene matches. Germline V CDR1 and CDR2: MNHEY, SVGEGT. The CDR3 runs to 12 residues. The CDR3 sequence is CASRQGTYEQYF. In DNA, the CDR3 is TGTGCCAGCAGACAGGGGACCTACGAGCAGTACTTC.

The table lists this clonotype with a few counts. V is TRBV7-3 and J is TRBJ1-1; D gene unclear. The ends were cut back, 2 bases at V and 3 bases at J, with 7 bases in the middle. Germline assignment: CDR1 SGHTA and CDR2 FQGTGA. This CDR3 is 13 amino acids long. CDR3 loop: CASSLLPDTEAFF. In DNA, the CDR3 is TGTGCCAGCAGCTTACTTCCCGACACTGAAGCTTTCTTT.

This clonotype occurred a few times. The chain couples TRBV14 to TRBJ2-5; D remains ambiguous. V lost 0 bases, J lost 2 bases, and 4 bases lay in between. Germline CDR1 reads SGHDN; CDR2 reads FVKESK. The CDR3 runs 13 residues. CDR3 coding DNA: TGTGCCAGCAGCCAAGACTGGCAAGAGACCCAGTACTTC. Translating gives CASSQDWQETQYF. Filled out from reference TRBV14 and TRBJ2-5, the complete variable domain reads EAGVTQFPSHSVIEKGQTVTLRCDPISGHDNLYWYRRVMGKEIKFLLHFVKESKQDESGMPNNRFLAERTGGTYSTLKVQPAELEDSGVYFCASSQDWQETQYFGPGTRLLVL.

CDR3 sequence: CASGDSGIGEQYF. As DNA, the CDR3 is TGTGCCAGCGGGGACTCAGGGATCGGCGAGCAGTACTTC. This sequence joins TRBV6-2 or TRBV6-3 and TRBJ2-7; a possible D gene is TRBD2 (6 bases). The ends were cut back, 8 bases at V and 6 bases at J, with 17 bases in the middle. The germline V gene has CDR1 MNHEY and CDR2 SVGEGT. This CDR3 is built from 13 residues.

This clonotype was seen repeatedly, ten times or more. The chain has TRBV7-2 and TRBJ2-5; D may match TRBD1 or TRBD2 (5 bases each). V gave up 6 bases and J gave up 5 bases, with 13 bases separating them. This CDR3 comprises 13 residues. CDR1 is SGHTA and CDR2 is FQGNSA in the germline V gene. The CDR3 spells CASRPPGAETQYF. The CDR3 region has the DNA TGTGCCAGCAGGCCTCCCGGGGCGGAGACCCAGTACTTC.

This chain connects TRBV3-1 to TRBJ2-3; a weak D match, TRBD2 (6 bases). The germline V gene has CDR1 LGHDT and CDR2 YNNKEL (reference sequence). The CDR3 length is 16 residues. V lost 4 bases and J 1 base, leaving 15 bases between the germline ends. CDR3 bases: TGTGCCAGCAGCCCTAGACCGGGACTGCGCACAGATACGCAGTATTTT. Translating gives CASSPRPGLRTDTQYF.

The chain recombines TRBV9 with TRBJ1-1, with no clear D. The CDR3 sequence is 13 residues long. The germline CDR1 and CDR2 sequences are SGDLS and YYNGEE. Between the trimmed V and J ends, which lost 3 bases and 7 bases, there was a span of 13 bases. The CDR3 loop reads CASSADARDEAFF. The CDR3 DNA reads TGTGCCAGCAGCGCAGATGCGAGGGATGAAGCTTTCTTT.

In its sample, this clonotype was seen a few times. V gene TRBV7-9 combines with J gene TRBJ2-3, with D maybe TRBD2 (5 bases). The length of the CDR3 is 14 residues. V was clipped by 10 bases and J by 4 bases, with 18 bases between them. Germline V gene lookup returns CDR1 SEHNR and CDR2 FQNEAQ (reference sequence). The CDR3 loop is CATSPRLEADTQYF. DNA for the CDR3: TGTGCCACCTCCCCGAGGCTGGAGGCAGATACGCAGTATTTT.

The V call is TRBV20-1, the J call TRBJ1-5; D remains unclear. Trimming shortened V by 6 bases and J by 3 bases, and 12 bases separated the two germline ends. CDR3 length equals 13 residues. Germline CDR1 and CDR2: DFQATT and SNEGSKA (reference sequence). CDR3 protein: CSAAGQFNQPQHF. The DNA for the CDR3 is TGCAGTGCGGCGGGCCAGTTCAATCAGCCCCAGCATTTT.

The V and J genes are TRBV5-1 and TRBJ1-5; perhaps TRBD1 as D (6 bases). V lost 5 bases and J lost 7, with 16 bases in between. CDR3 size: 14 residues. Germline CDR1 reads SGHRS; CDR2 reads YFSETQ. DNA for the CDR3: TGCGCCAGCAGTGTATCAGGGGACGGACAGCCCCAGCATTTT. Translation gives CASSVSGDGQPQHF.

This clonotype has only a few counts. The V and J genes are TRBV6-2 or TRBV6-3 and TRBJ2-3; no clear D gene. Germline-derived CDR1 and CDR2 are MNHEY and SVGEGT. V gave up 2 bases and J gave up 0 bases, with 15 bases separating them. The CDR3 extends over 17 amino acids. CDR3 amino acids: CASSYAGLSPSTDTQYF. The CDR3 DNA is TGTGCCAGCAGTTACGCCGGTCTTTCTCCTAGCACAGATACGCAGTATTTT.

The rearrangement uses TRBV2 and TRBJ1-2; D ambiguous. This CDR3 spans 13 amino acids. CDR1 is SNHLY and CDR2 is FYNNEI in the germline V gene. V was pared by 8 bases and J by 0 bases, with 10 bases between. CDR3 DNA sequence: TGTGCCAGCGAGTTGCCGACTAACTATGGCTACACCTTC. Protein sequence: CASELPTNYGYTF.

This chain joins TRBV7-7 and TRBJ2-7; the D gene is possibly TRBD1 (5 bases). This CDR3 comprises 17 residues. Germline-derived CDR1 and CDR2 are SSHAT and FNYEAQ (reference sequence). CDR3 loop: CASSLRPRQFQGYEQYV. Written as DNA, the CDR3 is TGTGCTAGCAGCCTAAGACCGAGACAGTTCCAAGGATACGAGCAGTACGTC.

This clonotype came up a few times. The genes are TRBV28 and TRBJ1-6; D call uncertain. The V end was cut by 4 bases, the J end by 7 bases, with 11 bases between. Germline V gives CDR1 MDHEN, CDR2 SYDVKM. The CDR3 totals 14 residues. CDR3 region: CASSSVSKNSPLHF. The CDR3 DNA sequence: TGTGCCAGCAGTTCGGTATCCAAAAATTCACCCCTCCACTTT.

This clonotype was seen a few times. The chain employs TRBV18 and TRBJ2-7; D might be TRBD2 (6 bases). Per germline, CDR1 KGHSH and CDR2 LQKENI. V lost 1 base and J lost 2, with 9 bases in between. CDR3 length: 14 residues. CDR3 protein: CASSPLPGAYEQYV. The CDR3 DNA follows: TGTGCCAGCTCACCACTTCCGGGAGCCTACGAGCAGTACGTC.

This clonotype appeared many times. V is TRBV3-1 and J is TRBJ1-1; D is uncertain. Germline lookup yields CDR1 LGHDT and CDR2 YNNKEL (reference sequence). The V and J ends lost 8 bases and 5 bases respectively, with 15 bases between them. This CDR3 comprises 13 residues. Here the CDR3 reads CASRWASGTEAFF. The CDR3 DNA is TGTGCCAGCCGTTGGGCCTCGGGGACTGAAGCTTTCTTT.

CDR3 nucleotides: TGTGCCACTAACCCCGTGTCTAGCGGGGGGGACAACTCCTACAATGAGCAGTTCTTC. Encoded protein: CATNPVSSGGDNSYNEQFF. This chain connects TRBV10-3 to TRBJ2-1; 12 positions match TRBD2. Germline trimming cut 10 bases from V and 0 bases from J; bases unmatched to any gene: 16. CDR1 is ENHRY, CDR2 SYGVKD, per germline. This CDR3 has 19 amino acids.

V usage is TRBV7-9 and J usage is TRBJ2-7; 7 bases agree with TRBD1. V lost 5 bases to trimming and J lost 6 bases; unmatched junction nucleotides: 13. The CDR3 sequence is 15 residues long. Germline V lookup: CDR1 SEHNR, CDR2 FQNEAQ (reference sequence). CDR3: CASSTDRRNPCEQYF. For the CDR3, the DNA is TGTGCCAGCAGCACGGACAGGCGTAATCCCTGCGAGCAGTACTTC.

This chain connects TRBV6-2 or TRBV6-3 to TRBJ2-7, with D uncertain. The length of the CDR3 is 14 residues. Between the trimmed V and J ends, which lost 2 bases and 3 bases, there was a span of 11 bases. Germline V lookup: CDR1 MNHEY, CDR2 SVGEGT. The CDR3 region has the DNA TGTGCCAGCAGTTACGGTCAGACGTACTACGAGCAGTACTTC. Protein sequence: CASSYGQTYYEQYF.

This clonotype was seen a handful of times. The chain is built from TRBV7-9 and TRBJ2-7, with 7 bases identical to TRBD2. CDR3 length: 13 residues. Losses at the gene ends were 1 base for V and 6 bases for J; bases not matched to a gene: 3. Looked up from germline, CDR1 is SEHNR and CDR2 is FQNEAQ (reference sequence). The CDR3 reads CASSLELAREQYV. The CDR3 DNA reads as TGTGCCAGCAGCTTAGAACTAGCGCGCGAGCAGTACGTC.

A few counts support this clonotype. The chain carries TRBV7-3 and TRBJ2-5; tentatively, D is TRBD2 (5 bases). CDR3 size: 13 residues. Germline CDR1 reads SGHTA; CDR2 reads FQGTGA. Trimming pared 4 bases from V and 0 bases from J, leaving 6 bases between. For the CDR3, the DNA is TGTGCCAGCAGCTACGGGGACCAAGAGACCCAGTACTTC. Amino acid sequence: CASSYGDQETQYF.